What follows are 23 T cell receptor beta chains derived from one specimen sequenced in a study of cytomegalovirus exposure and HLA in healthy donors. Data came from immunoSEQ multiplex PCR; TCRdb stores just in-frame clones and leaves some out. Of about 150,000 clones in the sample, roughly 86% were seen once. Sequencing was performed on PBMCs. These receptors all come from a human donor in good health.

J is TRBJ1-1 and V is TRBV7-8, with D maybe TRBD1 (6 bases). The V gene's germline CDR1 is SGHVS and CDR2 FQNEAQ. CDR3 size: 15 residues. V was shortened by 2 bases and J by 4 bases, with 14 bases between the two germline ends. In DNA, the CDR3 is TGTGCCAGCAGCTTAACGGACAGCCCGGTCACTGAAGCTTTCTTT. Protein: CASSLTDSPVTEAFF.

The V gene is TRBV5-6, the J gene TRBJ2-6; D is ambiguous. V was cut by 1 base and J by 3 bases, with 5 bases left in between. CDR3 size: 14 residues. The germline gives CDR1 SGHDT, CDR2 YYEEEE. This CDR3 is CASSLNYGANVLTF. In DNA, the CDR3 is TGTGCCAGCAGCTTGAATTATGGGGCCAACGTCCTGACTTTC.

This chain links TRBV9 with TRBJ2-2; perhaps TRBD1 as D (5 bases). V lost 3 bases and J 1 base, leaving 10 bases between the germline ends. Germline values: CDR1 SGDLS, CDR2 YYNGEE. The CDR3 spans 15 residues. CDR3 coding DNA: TGTGCCAGCAGCGCCCCAGGGTGGAACACCGGGGAGCTGTTTTTT. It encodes CASSAPGWNTGELFF. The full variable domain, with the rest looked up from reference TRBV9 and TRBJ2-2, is DSGVTQTPKHLITATGQRVTLRCSPRSGDLSVYWYQQSLDQGLQFLIQYYNGEERAKGNILERFSAQQFPDLHSELNLSSLELGDSALYFCASSAPGWNTGELFFGEGSRLTVL.

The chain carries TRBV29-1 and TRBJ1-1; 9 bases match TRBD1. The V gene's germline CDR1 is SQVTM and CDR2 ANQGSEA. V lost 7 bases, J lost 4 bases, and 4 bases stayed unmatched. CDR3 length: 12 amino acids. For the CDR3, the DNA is TGCAGCGCGACAGGGGGAGGCACTGAAGCTTTCTTT. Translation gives CSATGGGTEAFF.

CDR3 residues: CASSLFGTGATEAFF. The CDR3 coding sequence is TGTGCCAGCAGCTTATTCGGGACAGGGGCCACTGAAGCTTTCTTT. The chain carries TRBV7-3 and TRBJ1-1; 10 bases line up with TRBD1. This CDR3 has 15 amino acids. The V gene's germline CDR1 is SGHTA and CDR2 FQGTGA. V lost 2 bases and J lost 4; bases outside the gene matches: 4.

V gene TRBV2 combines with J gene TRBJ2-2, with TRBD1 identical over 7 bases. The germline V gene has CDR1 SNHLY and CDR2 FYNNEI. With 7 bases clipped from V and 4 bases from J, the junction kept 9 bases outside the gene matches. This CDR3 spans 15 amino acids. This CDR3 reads CASTRQGPRTGELFF. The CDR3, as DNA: TGTGCCAGCACCCGACAGGGCCCTCGCACCGGGGAGCTGTTTTTT.

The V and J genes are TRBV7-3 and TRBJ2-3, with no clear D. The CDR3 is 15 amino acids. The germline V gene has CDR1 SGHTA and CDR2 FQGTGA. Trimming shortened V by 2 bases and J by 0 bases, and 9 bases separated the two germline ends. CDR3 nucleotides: TGTGCCAGCAGCTTAGGCCAGATTAGCACAGATACGCAGTATTTT. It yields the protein CASSLGQISTDTQYF.

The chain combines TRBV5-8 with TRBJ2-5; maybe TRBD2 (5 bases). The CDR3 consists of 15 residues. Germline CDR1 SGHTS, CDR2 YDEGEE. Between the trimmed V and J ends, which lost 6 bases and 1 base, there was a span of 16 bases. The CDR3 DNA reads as TGTGCCAGCACCACCGGGGTTGGAATCCAAGAGACCCAGTACTTC. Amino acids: CASTTGVGIQETQYF.

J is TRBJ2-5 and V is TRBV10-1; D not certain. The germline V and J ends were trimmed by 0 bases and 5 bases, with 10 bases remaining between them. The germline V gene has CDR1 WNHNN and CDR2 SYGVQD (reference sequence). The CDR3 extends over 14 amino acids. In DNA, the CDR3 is TGCGCCAGCAGTGAGTCGAAACCCCGGGAGACCCAGTACTTC. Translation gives CASSESKPRETQYF.

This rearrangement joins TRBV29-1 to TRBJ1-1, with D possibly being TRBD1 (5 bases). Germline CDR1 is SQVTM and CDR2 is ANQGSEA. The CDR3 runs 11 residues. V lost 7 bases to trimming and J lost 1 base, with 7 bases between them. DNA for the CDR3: TGCAGCGCAAGGGGGAACACTGAAGCTTTCTTT. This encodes CSARGNTEAFF.

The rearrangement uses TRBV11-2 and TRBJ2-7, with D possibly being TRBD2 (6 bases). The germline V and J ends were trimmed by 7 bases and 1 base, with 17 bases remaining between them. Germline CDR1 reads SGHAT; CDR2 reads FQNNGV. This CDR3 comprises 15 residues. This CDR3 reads CASTPRSGLSYEQYF. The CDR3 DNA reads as TGTGCCAGCACCCCTCGTAGCGGATTGTCCTACGAGCAGTACTTC.

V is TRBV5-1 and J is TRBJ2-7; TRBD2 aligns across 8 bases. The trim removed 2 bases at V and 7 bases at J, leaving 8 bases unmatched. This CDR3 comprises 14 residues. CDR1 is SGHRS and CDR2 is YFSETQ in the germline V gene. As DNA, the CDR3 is TGCGCCAGCAGCTTAAACAGCGGGAGTTTTGAGCAGTACTTC. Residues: CASSLNSGSFEQYF.

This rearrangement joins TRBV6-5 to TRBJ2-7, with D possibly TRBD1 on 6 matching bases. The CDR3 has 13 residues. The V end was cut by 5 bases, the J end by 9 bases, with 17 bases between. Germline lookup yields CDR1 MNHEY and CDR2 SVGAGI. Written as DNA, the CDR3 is TGTGCCAGCAGTACCCGGGACCCCAGGGGGCAGTACTTC. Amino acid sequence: CASSTRDPRGQYF.

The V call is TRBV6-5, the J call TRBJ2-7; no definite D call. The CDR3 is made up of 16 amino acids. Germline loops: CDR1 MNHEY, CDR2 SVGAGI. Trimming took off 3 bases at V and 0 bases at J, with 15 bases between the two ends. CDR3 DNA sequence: TGTGCCAGCAGTTATAAAAGCCCCGACACCTCCTACGAGCAGTACTTC. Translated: CASSYKSPDTSYEQYF.

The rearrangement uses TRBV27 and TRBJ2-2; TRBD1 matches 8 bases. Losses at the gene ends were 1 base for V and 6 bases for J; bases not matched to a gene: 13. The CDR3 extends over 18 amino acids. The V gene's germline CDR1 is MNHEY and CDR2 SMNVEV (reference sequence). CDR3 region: CASSLLTLQGGLPGELFF. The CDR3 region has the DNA TGTGCCAGCAGTTTATTGACCCTACAGGGGGGATTACCCGGGGAGCTGTTTTTT.

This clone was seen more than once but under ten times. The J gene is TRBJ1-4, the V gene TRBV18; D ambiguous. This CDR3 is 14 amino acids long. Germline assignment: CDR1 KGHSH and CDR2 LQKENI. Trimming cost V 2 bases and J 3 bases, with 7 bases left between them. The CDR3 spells CASSPSPSNEKLFF. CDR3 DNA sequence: TGTGCCAGCTCACCATCCCCGTCTAATGAAAAACTGTTTTTT.

CDR3 loop: CASSPPGYTIYF. CDR3 nucleotide sequence: TGTGCCAGCAGCCCGCCGGGATACACCATATATTTT. The chain carries TRBV5-6 and TRBJ1-3; D is undetermined. Germline V gene data show CDR1 as SGHDT and CDR2 as YYEEEE. This CDR3 region has 12 residues. Trimming stripped 4 bases from V and 8 bases from J, with 10 bases between. Full variable domain (outside the CDR3, taken from reference TRBV5-6 and TRBJ1-3): DAGVTQSPTHLIKTRGQQVTLRCSPKSGHDTVSWYQQALGQGPQFIFQYYEEEERQRGNFPDRFSGHQFPNYSSELNVNALLLGDSALYLCASSPPGYTIYFGEGSWLTVV.

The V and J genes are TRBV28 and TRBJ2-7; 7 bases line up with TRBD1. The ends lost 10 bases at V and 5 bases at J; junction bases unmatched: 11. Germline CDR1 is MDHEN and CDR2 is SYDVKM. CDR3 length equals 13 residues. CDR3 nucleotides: TGTGCCACCTATACAGGGGTCAAGAACGAGCAGTACTTC. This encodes CATYTGVKNEQYF. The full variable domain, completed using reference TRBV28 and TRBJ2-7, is DVKVTQSSRYLVKRTGEKVFLECVQDMDHENMFWYRQDPGLGLRLIYFSYDVKMKEKGDIPEGYSVSREKKERFSLILESASTNQTSMYLCATYTGVKNEQYFGPGTRLTVT.

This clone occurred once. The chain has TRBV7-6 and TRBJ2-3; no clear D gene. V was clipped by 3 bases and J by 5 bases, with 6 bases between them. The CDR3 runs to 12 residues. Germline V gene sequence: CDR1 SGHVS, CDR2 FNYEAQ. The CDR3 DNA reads TGTGCCAGCAGCTTCCGTCGAGATACGCAGTATTTT. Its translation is CASSFRRDTQYF.

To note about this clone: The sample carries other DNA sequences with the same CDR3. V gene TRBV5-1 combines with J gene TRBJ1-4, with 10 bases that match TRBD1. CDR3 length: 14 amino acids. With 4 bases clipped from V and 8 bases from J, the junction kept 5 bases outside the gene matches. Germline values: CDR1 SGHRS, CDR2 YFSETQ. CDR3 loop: CASSPGQGREKLFF. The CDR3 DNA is TGCGCCAGCAGCCCGGGACAGGGGAGAGAAAAACTGTTTTTT. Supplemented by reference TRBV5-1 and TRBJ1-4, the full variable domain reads KAGVTQTPRYLIKTRGQQVTLSCSPISGHRSVSWYQQTPGQGLQFLFEYFSETQRNKGNFPGRFSGRQFSNSRSEMNVSTLELGDSALYLCASSPGQGREKLFFGSGTQLSVL.

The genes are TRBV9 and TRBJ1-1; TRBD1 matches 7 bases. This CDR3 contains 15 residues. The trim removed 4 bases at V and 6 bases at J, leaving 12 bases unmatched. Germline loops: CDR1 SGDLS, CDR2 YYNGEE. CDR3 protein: CASSTWTGPGAEAFF. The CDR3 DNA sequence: TGTGCCAGCAGCACCTGGACAGGTCCCGGGGCTGAAGCTTTCTTT.

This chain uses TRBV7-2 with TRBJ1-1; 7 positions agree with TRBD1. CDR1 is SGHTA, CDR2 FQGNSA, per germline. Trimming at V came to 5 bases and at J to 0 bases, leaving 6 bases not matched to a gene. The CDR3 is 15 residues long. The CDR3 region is CASSPQTGLNTEAFF. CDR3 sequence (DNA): TGTGCCAGCAGCCCGCAGACAGGGCTGAACACTGAAGCTTTCTTT.

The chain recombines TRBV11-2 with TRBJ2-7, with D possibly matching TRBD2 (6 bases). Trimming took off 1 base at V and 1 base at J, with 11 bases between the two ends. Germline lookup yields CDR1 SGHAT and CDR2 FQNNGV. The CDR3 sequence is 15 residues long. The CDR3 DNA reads TGTGCCAGCAGCTTAGTAGGAGGGAAATCCTACGAGCAGTACTTC. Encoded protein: CASSLVGGKSYEQYF.